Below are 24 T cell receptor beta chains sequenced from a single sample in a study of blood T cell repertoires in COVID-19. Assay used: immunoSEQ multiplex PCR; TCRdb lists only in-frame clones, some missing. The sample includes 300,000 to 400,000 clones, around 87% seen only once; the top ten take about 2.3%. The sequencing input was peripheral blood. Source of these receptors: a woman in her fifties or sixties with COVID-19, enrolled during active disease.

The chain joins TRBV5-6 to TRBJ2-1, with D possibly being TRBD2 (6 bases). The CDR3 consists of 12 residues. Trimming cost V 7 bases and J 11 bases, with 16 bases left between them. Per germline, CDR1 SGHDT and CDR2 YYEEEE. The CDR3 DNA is TGTGCCAGCTCCTCCCCGGCGGGGCAGCAGTTCTTC. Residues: CASSSPAGQQFF. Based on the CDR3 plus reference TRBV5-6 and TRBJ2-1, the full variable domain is DAGVTQSPTHLIKTRGQQVTLRCSPKSGHDTVSWYQQALGQGPQFIFQYYEEEERQRGNFPDRFSGHQFPNYSSELNVNALLLGDSALYLCASSSPAGQQFFGPGTRLTVL.

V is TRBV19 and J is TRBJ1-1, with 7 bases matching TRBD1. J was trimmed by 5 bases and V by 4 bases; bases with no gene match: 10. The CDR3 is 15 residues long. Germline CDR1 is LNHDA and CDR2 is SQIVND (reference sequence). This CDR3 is CASSTSHRGETEAFF. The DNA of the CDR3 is TGTGCCAGTAGTACGTCGCACAGGGGAGAAACTGAAGCTTTCTTT.

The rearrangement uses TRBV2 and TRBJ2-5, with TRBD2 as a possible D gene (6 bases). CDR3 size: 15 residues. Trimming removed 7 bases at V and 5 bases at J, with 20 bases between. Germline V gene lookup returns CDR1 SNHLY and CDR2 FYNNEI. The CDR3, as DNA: TGTGCCAGCACCGACCACTTTCCGGGGAGGGAGACCCAGTACTTC. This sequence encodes CASTDHFPGRETQYF.

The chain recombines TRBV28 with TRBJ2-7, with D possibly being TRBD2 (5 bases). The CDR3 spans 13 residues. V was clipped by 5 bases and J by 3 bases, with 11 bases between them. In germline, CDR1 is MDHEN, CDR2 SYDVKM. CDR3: CASSPGRDYEQYF. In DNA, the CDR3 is TGTGCCAGCAGTCCCGGACGGGACTACGAGCAGTACTTC.

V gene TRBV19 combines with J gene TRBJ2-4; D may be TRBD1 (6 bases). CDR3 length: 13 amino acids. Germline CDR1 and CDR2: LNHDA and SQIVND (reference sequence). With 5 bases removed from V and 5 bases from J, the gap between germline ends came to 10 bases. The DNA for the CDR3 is TGTGCCAGTAGTTCGGACAGTCAAAACATTCAGTACTTC. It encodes CASSSDSQNIQYF.

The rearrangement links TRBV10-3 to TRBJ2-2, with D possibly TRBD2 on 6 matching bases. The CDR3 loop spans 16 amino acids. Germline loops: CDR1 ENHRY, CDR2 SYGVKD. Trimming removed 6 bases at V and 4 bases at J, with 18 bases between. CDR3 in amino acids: CAISRQTRESTGELFF. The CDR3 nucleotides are TGTGCCATCAGCCGACAGACTAGGGAAAGCACCGGGGAGCTGTTTTTT.

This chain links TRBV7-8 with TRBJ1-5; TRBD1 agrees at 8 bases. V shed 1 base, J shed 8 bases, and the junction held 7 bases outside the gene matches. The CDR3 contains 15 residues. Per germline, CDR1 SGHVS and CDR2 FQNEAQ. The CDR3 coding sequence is TGTGCCAGCAGCTTAGGACAGGGGACGGCGGAGCCCCAGCATTTT. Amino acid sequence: CASSLGQGTAEPQHF. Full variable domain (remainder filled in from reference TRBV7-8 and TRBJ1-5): GAGVSQSPRYKVAKRGQDVALRCDPISGHVSLFWYQQALGQGPEFLTYFQNEAQLDKSGLPSDRFFAERPEGSVSTLKIQRTQQEDSAVYLCASSLGQGTAEPQHFGDGTRLSIL.

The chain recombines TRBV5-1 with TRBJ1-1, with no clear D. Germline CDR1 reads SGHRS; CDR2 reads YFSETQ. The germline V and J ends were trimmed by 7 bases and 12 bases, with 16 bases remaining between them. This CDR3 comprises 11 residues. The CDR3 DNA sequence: TGCGCCAGCGGAGACCTTGGGGAGACTTTCTTT. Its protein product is CASGDLGETFF.

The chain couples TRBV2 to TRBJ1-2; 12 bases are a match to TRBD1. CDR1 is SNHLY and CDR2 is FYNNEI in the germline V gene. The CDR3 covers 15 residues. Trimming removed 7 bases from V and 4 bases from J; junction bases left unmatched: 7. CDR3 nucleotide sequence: TGTGCCAGCACCGGGACAGGGGGCTTTCTCTATGGCTACACCTTC. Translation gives CASTGTGGFLYGYTF. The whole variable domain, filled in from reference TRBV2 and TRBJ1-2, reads EPEVTQTPSHQVTQMGQEVILRCVPISNHLYFYWYRQILGQKVEFLVSFYNNEISEKSEIFDDQFSVERPDGSNFTLKIRSTKLEDSAMYFCASTGTGGFLYGYTFGSGTRLTVV.

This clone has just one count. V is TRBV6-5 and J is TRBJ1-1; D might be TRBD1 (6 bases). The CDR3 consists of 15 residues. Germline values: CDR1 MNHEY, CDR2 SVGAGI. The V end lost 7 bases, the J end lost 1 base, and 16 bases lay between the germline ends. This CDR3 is CASTPTGHQNTEAFF. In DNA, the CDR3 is TGTGCCAGCACCCCCACGGGACACCAGAACACTGAAGCTTTCTTT.

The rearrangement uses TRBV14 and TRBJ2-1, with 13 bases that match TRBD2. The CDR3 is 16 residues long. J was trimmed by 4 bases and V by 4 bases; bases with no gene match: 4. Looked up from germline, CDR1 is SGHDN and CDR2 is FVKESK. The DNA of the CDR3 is TGTGCCAGCAGCCTGGGACTAGCGGGGCAGTACAATGAGCAGTTCTTC. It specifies CASSLGLAGQYNEQFF.

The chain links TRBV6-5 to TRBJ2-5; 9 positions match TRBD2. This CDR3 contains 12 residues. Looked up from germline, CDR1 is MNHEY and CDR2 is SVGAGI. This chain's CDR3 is CALSGSLETQYF. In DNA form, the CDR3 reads TGTGCGCTTAGCGGGAGTTTAGAGACCCAGTACTTC.

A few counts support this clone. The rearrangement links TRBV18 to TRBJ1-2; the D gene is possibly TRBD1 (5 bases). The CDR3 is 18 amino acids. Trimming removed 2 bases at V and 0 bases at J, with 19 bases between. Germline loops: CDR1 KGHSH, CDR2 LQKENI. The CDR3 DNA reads TGTGCCAGCTCACCAGATGGGACGGGACTAACAGCTAACTATGGCTACACCTTC. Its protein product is CASSPDGTGLTANYGYTF. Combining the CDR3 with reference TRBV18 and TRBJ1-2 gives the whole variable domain NAGVMQNPRHLVRRRGQEARLRCSPMKGHSHVYWYRQLPEEGLKFMVYLQKENIIDESGMPKERFSAEFPKEGPSILRIQQVVRGDSAAYFCASSPDGTGLTANYGYTFGSGTRLTVV.

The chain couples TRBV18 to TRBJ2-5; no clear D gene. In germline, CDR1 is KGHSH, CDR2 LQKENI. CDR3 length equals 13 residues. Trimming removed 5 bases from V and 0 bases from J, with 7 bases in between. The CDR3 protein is CASSTGDQETQYF. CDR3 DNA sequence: TGTGCCAGCTCAACGGGTGACCAAGAGACCCAGTACTTC.

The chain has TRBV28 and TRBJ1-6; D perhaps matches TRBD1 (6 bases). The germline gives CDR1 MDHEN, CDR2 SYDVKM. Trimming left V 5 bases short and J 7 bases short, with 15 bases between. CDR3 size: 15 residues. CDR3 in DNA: TGTGCCAGCAGTGCTCCCACAGGGTGGAATTCACCCCTCCACTTT. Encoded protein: CASSAPTGWNSPLHF.

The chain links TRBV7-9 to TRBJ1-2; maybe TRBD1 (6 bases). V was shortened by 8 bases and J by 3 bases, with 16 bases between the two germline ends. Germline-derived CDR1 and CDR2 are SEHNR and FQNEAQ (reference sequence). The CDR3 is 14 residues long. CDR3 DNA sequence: TGTGCCAGCTCTCGGACAGTAGGGGACTATGGCTACACCTTC. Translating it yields CASSRTVGDYGYTF.

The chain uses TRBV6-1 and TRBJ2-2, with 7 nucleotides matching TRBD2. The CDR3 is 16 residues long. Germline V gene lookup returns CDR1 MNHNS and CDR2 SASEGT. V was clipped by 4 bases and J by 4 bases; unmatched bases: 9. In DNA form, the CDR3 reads TGTGCCAGCAGTGGTTGGCTGGGGGGGGGCACCGGGGAGCTGTTTTTT. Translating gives CASSGWLGGGTGELFF.

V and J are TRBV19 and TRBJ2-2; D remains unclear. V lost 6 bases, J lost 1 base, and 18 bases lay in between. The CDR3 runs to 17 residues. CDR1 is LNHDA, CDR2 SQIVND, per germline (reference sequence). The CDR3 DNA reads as TGTGCCAGTAGCTACCCCTCCGTCCCGAGGAACACCGGGGAGCTGTTTTTT. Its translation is CASSYPSVPRNTGELFF.

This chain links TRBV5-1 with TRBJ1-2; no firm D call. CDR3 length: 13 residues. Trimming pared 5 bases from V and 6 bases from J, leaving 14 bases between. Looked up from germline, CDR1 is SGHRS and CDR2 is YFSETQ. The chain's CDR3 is CASRPDTGDGYTF. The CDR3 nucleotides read TGCGCCAGCAGGCCTGACACCGGGGATGGCTACACCTTC.

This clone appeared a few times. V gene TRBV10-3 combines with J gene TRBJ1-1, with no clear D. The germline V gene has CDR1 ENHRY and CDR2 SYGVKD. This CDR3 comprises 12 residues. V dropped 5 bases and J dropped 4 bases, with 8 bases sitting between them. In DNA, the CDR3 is TGTGCCATCAGTTCCCCGTCCACTGAAGCTTTCTTT. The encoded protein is CAISSPSTEAFF.

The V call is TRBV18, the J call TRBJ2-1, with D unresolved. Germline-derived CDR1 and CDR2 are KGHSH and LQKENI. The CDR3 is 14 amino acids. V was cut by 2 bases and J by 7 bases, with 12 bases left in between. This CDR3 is CASSPTVDRNEQFF. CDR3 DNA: TGTGCCAGCTCACCAACCGTCGATCGGAATGAGCAGTTCTTC.

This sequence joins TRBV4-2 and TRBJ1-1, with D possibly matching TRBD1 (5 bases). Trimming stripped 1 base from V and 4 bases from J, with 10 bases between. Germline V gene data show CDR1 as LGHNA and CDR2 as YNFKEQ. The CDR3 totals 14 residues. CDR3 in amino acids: CASSQGGTGTEAFF. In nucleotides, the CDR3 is TGTGCCAGCAGCCAAGGCGGGACGGGCACTGAAGCTTTCTTT.

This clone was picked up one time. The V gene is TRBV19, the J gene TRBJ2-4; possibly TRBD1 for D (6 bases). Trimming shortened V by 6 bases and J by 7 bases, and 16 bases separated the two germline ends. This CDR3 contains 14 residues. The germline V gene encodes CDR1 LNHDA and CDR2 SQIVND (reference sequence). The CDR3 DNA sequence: TGTGCCAGTAGCACCAGGGGTGGGGACAACATTCAGTACTTC. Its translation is CASSTRGGDNIQYF.

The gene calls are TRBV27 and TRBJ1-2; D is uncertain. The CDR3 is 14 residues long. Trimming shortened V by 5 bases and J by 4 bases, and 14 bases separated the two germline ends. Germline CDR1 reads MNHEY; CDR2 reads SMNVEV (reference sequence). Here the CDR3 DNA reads TGTGCCAGCAGTCCGGGGTGGCTCCTCTATGGCTACACCTTC. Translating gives CASSPGWLLYGYTF.